This T cell receptor (beta chain) is from a study of blood T cells in healthy people across ages. Study-wide points: More naive CD4+ cells and higher diversity marked long-lived donors relative to aged donors. Lack of knowledge of donor CMV status possibly confounded expanded clonotype changes. As naive T cell percentage varied, TCR beta diversity correlated strongly with it.

After removal of 7 bases from V and 3 bases from J, the junction contained 12 bases not matched to a gene. Germline V CDR1 and CDR2: SGHAT, FQNNGV. The CDR3 totals 15 residues. Details on this clonotype: Its antigen is still unknown.

A J-beta primer mix and a sample-barcoded 5' primer were used in a second PCR of roughly 6 to 11 cycles. MiXCR was run by TCRdb on the 5' RACE reads, yielding one entry per CDR3 protein. The sample has about 620,000 distinct CDR3 sequences, 20% to 25% seen once. The material sequenced was blood. V is TRBV11-2 and J is TRBJ2-7; TRBD2 agrees at 7 bases. The sequence was collected from a man between 65 and 85 years old in good health. CDR3 in amino acids: CASIQREGLFYEQYF. CDR3 DNA: TGTGCCAGCATCCAAAGGGAGGGCCTATTCTACGAGCAGTACTTC.